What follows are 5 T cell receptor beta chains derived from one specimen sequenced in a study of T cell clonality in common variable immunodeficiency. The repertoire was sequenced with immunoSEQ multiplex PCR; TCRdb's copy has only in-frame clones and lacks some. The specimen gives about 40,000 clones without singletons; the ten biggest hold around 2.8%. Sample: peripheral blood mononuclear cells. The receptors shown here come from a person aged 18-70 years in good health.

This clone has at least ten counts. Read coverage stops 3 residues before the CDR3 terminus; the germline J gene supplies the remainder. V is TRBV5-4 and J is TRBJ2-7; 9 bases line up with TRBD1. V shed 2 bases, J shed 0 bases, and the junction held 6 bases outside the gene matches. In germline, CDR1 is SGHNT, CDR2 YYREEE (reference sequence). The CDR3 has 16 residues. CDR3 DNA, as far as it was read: TGTGCCAGCAGCTTCCCTGGACAGGGGAGCTCCTACGAG. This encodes CASSFPGQGSSYE. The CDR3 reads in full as CASSFPGQGSSYEQYF.

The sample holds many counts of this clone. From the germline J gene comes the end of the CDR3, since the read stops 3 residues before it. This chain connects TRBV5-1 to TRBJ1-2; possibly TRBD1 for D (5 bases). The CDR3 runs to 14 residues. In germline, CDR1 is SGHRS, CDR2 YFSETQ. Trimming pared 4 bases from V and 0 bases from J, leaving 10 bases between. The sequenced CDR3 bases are TGCGCCAGCAGCGGGGGGAACCCTAACTATGGC. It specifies CASSGGNPNYG. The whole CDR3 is CASSGGNPNYGYTF. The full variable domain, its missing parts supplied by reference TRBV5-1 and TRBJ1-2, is KAGVTQTPRYLIKTRGQQVTLSCSPISGHRSVSWYQQTPGQGLQFLFEYFSETQRNKGNFPGRFSGRQFSNSRSEMNVSTLELGDSALYLCASSGGNPNYGYTFGSGTRLTVV.

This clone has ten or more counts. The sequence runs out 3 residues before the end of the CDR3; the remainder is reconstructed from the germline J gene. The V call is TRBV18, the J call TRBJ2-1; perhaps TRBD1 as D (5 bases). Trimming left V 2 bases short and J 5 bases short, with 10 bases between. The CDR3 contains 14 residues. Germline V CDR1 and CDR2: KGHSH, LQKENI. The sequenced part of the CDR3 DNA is TGTGCCAGCTCACCAACCCAGGGTGACAATGAG. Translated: CASSPTQGDNE. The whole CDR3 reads CASSPTQGDNEQFF.

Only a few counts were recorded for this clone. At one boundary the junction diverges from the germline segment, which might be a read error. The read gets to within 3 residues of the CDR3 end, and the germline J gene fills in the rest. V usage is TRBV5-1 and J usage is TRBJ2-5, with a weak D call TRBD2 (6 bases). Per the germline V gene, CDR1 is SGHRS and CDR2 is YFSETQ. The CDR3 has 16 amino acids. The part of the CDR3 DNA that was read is TGCGTCAGCAGCTTTACCTTTGGCGGGGAGGCGGAGACC. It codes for CVSSFTFGGEAET. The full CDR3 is CVSSFTFGGEAETQYF. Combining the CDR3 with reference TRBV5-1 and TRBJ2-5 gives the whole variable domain KAGVTQTPRYLIKTRGQQVTLSCSPISGHRSVSWYQQTPGQGLQFLFEYFSETQRNKGNFPGRFSGRQFSNSRSEMNVSTLELGDSALYLCVSSFTFGGEAETQYFGPGTRLLVL.

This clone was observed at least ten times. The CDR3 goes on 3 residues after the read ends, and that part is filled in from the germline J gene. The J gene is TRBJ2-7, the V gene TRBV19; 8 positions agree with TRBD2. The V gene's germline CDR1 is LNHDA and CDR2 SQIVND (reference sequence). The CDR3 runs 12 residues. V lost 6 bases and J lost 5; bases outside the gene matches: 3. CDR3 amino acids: CASSLAGNEQYF. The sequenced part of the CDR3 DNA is TGTGCCAGTAGCCTAGCGGGCAACGAG.